The rows below give T cell receptor beta chains drawn from one sample of a study of cytomegalovirus exposure and HLA in healthy donors. Method: immunoSEQ multiplex PCR; TCRdb's copy keeps in-frame clones and lacks some. The sample records roughly 190,000 clones, roughly 80% being singletons. What was sequenced was PBMCs. Receptors were obtained from a woman in her late teens or twenties in good health and CMV-seronegative. Both conserved end residues are part of each CDR3. D genes are given only for firm matches. Clone size is given for some rows only: seen once, a few or many times, or a class if the clone is expanded.

>.|TRBJ1-5|.|TRBV6-1
TGTGCCAGCGGGGACACACATCAGCCCCAGCATTTT
CASGDTHQPQHF
>.|TRBJ2-7|few|TRBV7-9
TGTGCCAGCAGCTTAGTTCCGCTAGCCTACGAGCAGTACTTC
CASSLVPLAYEQYF
>.|TRBJ1-5|few|TRBV28
TGTGCCAGCACCCTCCCCGGTGGTTCCCAGCATTTT
CASTLPGGSQHF
>.|TRBJ1-5|.|TRBV27
TGTGCCGGACTAACCGGGAGTTATAGCAATCAGCCCCAGCATTTT
CAGLTGSYSNQPQHF
>TRBD1|TRBJ1-2|.|TRBV15
TGTGCCAGCTCAAAGAGGACAGGCGTAATAAACTATGGCTACACCTTC
CASSKRTGVINYGYTF
>.|TRBJ2-3|.|TRBV7-5
TGTGCCAGAAGCTTAATGTCACACAGATTCACAGATACGCAGTATTTT
CARSLMSHRFTDTQYF
>TRBD2|TRBJ2-7|.|TRBV7-3
TGTGCCAGCAGCTCGGGACTAGAGACGGGAGAGCAGTACTTC
CASSSGLETGEQYF
>TRBD1|TRBJ1-2|.|TRBV28
TGTGCCAGCAGTTCTCCAACGACAGGGGGCTTAGGCTACACCTTC
CASSSPTTGGLGYTF
>TRBD2|TRBJ2-7|.|TRBV6-1
TGTGCCAGCAGAAGACCCGGGACTAGCGGCTACGAGCAGTACTTC
CASRRPGTSGYEQYF
>.|TRBJ1-2|.|TRBV10-3
TGTGCCATCAGTGAAATCGGACAGTTCTATGGCTACACCTTC
CAISEIGQFYGYTF
>TRBD1|TRBJ1-6|.|TRBV7-8
TGTGCCAGCAGCTCGGGACAGGGGATTAATTCACCCCTCCACTTT
CASSSGQGINSPLHF
>.|TRBJ2-7|.|TRBV28
TGTGCCAGCGGACGGGACTTTTACGAGCAGTACTTC
CASGRDFYEQYF
>.|TRBJ1-6|once|TRBV27
TGTGCCAGCAGGAGGGGGATGGATTCACCCCTCCACTTT
CASRRGMDSPLHF
>TRBD1|TRBJ1-2|.|TRBV2
TGTGCCAGCTGGGACAGTGGAGATGGCTACACCTTC
CASWDSGDGYTF
>TRBD1|TRBJ1-1|.|TRBV5-1
TGCGCCAGCAGCCCGGGACAGGGCGCAATTGAAGCTTTCTTT
CASSPGQGAIEAFF
>.|TRBJ2-1|.|TRBV27
TGTGCCATCTCTAGCGCGTTAGGGGATGAGCAGTTCTTC
CAISSALGDEQFF
>.|TRBJ2-2|.|TRBV27
TGTGCCAGCAGTTCACTAGCATACACCGGGGAGCTGTTTTTT
CASSSLAYTGELFF
>TRBD1|TRBJ1-1|.|TRBV14
TGTGCCAGCAGCCCGCGGCGACAGGGGGTCTTCTTT
CASSPRRQGVFF
>.|TRBJ1-2|.|TRBV2
TGTGCCAGCAAGACAGATAACTATGGCTACACCTTC
CASKTDNYGYTF
>.|TRBJ1-2|few|TRBV7-2
TGTGCCAGCAGCTTAGAGCGGGACTATGGCTACACCTTC
CASSLERDYGYTF
>.|TRBJ2-5|.|TRBV10-2
TGCGCCAGCAGTGAGTCGGCGTCTAGCGCAGAAGGAGAGACCCAGTACTTC
CASSESASSAEGETQYF
>.|TRBJ1-5|.|TRBV5-1
TGCGCCAGCAGCTTGGACGACAGCCCGGGGGGTCCCCAGCATTTT
CASSLDDSPGGPQHF
>.|TRBJ2-1|once|TRBV29-1
TGCAGCGTCACCTGGACAGACAATGAGCAGTTCTTC
CSVTWTDNEQFF
>TRBD1|TRBJ1-4|.|TRBV2
TGTGCCAGCAGGGTTGACAGGGAGCGGGAAAAACTGTTTTTT
CASRVDREREKLFF
>.|TRBJ2-1|.|TRBV30
TGTGCCTGGAGTGTATCGGGGTATGAGCAGTTCTTC
CAWSVSGYEQFF
>.|TRBJ1-3|once|TRBV27
TGTGCCAGCACTAGGGGGGGGGCGCGGAATTTT
CASTRGGARNF
>.|TRBJ2-5|.|TRBV25-1
TGTGCCAGCAGGCGAGCGGGCCTCCAAGAGACCCAGTACTTC
CASRRAGLQETQYF
>TRBD2|TRBJ2-3|once|TRBV2
TGTGCCAGCAAATCTCTAGCGGCAATCACAGATACGCAGTATTTT
CASKSLAAITDTQYF
>.|TRBJ1-2|.|TRBV12-5
TGTGCTAGTGGTTGGGAGGGCAACTATGGCTACACCTTC
CASGWEGNYGYTF
>.|TRBJ2-2|.|TRBV7-9
TGTGCCAGCAGCTCCCGGGAGACAGGGCTCACCGGGGAGCTGTTTTTT
CASSSRETGLTGELFF
>.|TRBJ2-1|.|TRBV19
TGTGCCAGTTCGCAAGTATTAGATTCGAGTGAGCAGTTCTTC
CASSQVLDSSEQFF
>.|TRBJ2-1|once|TRBV5-6
TGTGCCAGCAGCTTGGTCGTTAGCGGGCAGTTCTTC
CASSLVVSGQFF
>.|TRBJ1-1|.|TRBV27
TGTGCCAGCAGACGCGAAATGAACACTGAAGCTTTCTTT
CASRREMNTEAFF
>TRBD2|TRBJ2-5|.|TRBV6-5
TGTGCCAGCAGTAAGGGACTAGCTTCCGAGACCCAGTACTTC
CASSKGLASETQYF
>TRBD1|TRBJ2-7|.|TRBV19
TGTGCCAGCCGCCCCCAGGGACAGCCTACCTACGAGCAGTACTTC
CASRPQGQPTYEQYF
>TRBD1|TRBJ1-2|.|TRBV19
TGTGCCAGTAGCATTCCGGGACAGGGGGGAAGCTATGGCTACACCTTC
CASSIPGQGGSYGYTF
>TRBD1|TRBJ2-7|once|TRBV9
TGTGCCAGCAGCGTAGCCGGGACAGGGGGAGGCGAGCAGTACTTC
CASSVAGTGGGEQYF
>TRBD1|TRBJ1-1|few|TRBV6-1
TGTGCCAGCAGTGCCGGACAGGGTATCACTGAAGCTTTCTTT
CASSAGQGITEAFF
>TRBD2|TRBJ2-5|few|TRBV10-1
TGCGCCAGCACTGGTCGAATAACGGGGGGGACAGAGACCCAGTACTTC
CASTGRITGGTETQYF
>TRBD2|TRBJ2-7|.|TRBV15
TGTGCCACCAGCAGTCAATTAGCGGGGAGTTTCTACGAGCAGTACTTC
CATSSQLAGSFYEQYF
>TRBD1|TRBJ1-2|.|TRBV5-4
TGTGCCAGCACTTGGGACAGGGGGCCGAAAGACTATGGCTACACCTTC
CASTWDRGPKDYGYTF
>TRBD1|TRBJ2-3|.|TRBV5-6
TGTGCCAGCAGCCTGCGGACAGGGGGCGGGCAGACAGATACGCAGTATTTT
CASSLRTGGGQTDTQYF
>TRBD2|TRBJ2-7|.|TRBV5-1
TGCGCCAGCAGCTTGGCCGCGTCGGGGGAGGGGCAGTACTTC
CASSLAASGEGQYF
>.|TRBJ2-5|once|TRBV7-9
TGTGCCAGCAGCTTAGTGACAGGAGCACAGGGGACCCAGTACTTC
CASSLVTGAQGTQYF
>.|TRBJ1-4|few|TRBV7-9
TGTGCCAGCAGCCCGTCCAAAGGGGGAAAACTGTTTTTT
CASSPSKGGKLFF
>TRBD2|TRBJ2-7|.|TRBV7-3
TGTGCCAGCAGCTTGACTAGCGGAACCTACGAGCAGTACTTC
CASSLTSGTYEQYF
>.|TRBJ2-2|.|TRBV27
TGTGCCAGCAACTGGCTAGCCGGGTCCGGGGAGCTGTTTTTT
CASNWLAGSGELFF
>.|TRBJ2-6|.|TRBV30
TGTGCCTGGAGTCCCCTTCCCCTGGGTACTGGGGCTAACGTCCTGACTTTC
CAWSPLPLGTGANVLTF
>.|TRBJ1-1|.|TRBV7-9
TGTGCCAGCAGACCAGACAGAATGAACACTGAAGCTTTCTTT
CASRPDRMNTEAFF
>.|TRBJ2-5|.|TRBV28
TGTGCCAGCATTAACCCAGGGACACGACGAGAGACCCAGTACTTC
CASINPGTRRETQYF
>.|TRBJ2-2|once|TRBV5-1
TGCGCCAGCAGCCCCGGGAGAAACACCGGGGAGCTGTTTTTT
CASSPGRNTGELFF
>.|TRBJ2-6|.|TRBV7-2
TGTGCCAGCAGCCCCTGGACAGCGCCCTCTGGGGCCAACGTCCTGACTTTC
CASSPWTAPSGANVLTF
>.|TRBJ2-5|.|TRBV5-1
TGCGCCAGCAGCTTGGGGGCGTCGCTACAAGAGACCCAGTACTTC
CASSLGASLQETQYF
>TRBD1|TRBJ1-4|.|TRBV6-1
TGTGCCAGCGTATCAGGGGGACGGGAAAAACTGTTTTTT
CASVSGGREKLFF
>.|TRBJ2-4|.|TRBV2
TGTGCCAGCAGTGAGTTTGGGGCTATAGCCAAAAACATTCAGTACTTC
CASSEFGAIAKNIQYF
>TRBD2|TRBJ2-1|.|TRBV6-6
TGTGCCAGCAGCCTCCAGCGGGAGGTGGTCAATGAGCAGTTCTTC
CASSLQREVVNEQFF
>.|TRBJ2-2|.|TRBV27
TGTGCCAGCCGGTATGGGAGGACCGGGGAGCTGTTTTTT
CASRYGRTGELFF
>.|TRBJ1-3|.|TRBV2
TGTGCCAGCAGTGAACAGGGCGAGCCTCTGGGAAACACCATATATTTT
CASSEQGEPLGNTIYF